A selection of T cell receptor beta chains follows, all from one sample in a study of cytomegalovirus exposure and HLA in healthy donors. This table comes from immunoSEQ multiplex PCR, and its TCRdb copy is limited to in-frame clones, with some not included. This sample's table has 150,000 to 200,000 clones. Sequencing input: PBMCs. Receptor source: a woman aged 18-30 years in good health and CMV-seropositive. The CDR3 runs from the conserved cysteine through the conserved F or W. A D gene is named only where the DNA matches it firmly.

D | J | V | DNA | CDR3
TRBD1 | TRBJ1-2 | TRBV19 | TGTGCCACCTCGGACAGGGGGGACTATGGCTACACCTTC | CATSDRGDYGYTF
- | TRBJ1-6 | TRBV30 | TGTGCCTGGGGGACGGAGGGGATATCACCCCTCCACTTT | CAWGTEGISPLHF
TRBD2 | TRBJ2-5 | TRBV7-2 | TGTGCCAGCAGCCCTAGCGGGGGGGCTTTTGAGACCCAGTACTTC | CASSPSGGAFETQYF
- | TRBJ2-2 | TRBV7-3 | TGTGCCAGCAGCTCGGGACATTGGAACACCGGGGAGCTGTTTTTT | CASSSGHWNTGELFF
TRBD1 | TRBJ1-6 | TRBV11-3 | TGTGCCAGCAGCTTAGGGGGACAGACTAATTCACCCCTCCACTTT | CASSLGGQTNSPLHF
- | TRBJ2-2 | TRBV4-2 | TGTGCCAGCAGAAGCGGTTTGGGGGGATGGGCCGGGGAGCTGTTTTTT | CASRSGLGGWAGELFF
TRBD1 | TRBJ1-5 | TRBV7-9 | TGTGCCAGCAGCTTAACTACAGGGGGCTTAGAGCCCCAGCATTTT | CASSLTTGGLEPQHF
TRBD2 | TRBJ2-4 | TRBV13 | TGTGCCAGCAGCCCAAGCGGGGTAGCCAAAAACATTCAGTACTTC | CASSPSGVAKNIQYF
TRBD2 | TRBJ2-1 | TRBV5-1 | TGCGCCAGCAGCTTGGCAACTAGCGGGAGGAACAATGAGCAGTTCTTC | CASSLATSGRNNEQFF
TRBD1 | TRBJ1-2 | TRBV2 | TGTGCCAGCAGTCCGAAGGCGTTCAGGGGGAACTATGGCTACACCTTC | CASSPKAFRGNYGYTF
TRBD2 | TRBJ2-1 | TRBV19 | TGTGCCAGTAGTCCGGGACTAGCGGGAGGCGCGGAGCAGTTCTTC | CASSPGLAGGAEQFF
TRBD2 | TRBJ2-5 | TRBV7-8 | TGTGCCAGCAGACCCGGGACTAGCGGGGGGGAACGATACTTC | CASRPGTSGGERYF
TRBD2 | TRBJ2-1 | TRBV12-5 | TGTGCTAGTGGTTTGTCCAGCGGGGGGTACAATGAGCAGTTCTTC | CASGLSSGGYNEQFF
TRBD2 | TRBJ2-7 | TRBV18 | TGTGCCAGCTCCCCCCCTCGTGCTAGCGGAAACTACGAGCAGTACTTC | CASSPPRASGNYEQYF
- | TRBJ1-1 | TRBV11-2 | TGTGCCAGCAGCTCAATCCGGGGGGCGGTCACTGAAGCTTTCTTT | CASSSIRGAVTEAFF
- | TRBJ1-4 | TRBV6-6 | TGTGCCAGCAAGGGGGTAGCTAATGAAAAACTGTTTTTT | CASKGVANEKLFF
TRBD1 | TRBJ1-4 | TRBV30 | TGTGCCTGGAGCGAGCCGGGACAGGTGAATGAAAAACTGTTTTTT | CAWSEPGQVNEKLFF
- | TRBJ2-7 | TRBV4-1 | TGCGCCAGCAGCCAAGATCGACAGACCTACGAGCAGTACTTC | CASSQDRQTYEQYF
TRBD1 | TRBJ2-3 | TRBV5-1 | TGCGCCAGCAGCCTCCCGGGACAGCTTACAGATACGCAGTATTTT | CASSLPGQLTDTQYF
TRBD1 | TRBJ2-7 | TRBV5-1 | TGCGCCAGCAGCTTAGGGACAGGCTACTACGAGCAGTACTTC | CASSLGTGYYEQYF